This paragraph reports one T cell receptor beta chain. The clone's antigen remains unknown. Per-nucleotide qualities are absent, and no much larger clonotype sits a single base away. This specimen belongs to a study of OX40 agonist ivuxolimab in advanced cancers. The study in broad terms: Ivuxolimab was a fully human IgG2 agonistic monoclonal antibody targeting the costimulatory receptor OX40 (CD134). Patients were allowed to have had prior anti-PD-1, anti-PD-L1 or anti-CTLA-4 therapy, and 30% to 40% of the dose-escalation patients had previously received checkpoint inhibitors. The paper describes the monotherapy dose-escalation part (N of about 54 patients) of the phase I trial of ivuxolimab. Of the 50 or so patients in dose escalation, some 20 had hepatocellular carcinoma, about 15 had melanoma, 9 had renal cell carcinoma and 9 had head and neck cancer. In the dose-escalation cohort, approximately 80% of patients were male, and the mean age was 60 years with a range of about 20 to 80. Partial responses were achieved by three dose-escalation patients, of whom one had hepatocellular carcinoma and two had cutaneous melanoma. The purpose of peripheral TCRbeta sequencing was to test whether ivuxolimab changed TCR sequence diversity and led to clonal T-cell expansion. Intravenous ivuxolimab was administered to patients every 2 weeks at six dose levels: 0.01, 0.1, 0.3, 1.5, 3 and 10 mg/kg. Overall study outcomes, separate from this receptor: Clonal expansion of both CD4+ and CD8+ blood T cells was observed from baseline to week 6 at doses 0.1 to 3.0 mg/kg. In the 0.1-3.0 mg/kg groups, partial responders were among the patients with the lowest normalized peripheral clonal expansion, particularly in CD8+ T cells. After ivuxolimab, expanded clones were on average more numerous among CD8+ T cells than among CD4+ T cells. Low levels of normalized T-cell clonal expansion were also shown by some nonresponding patients. The antigen specificity of the clonally expanded peripheral T cells was not determined.

Patients with a history of autoimmune disease or receiving systemic immunosuppression were excluded from the trial. Peripheral blood for TCR sequencing was collected from all dose cohorts at baseline, on cycle 4 day 1, and on cycle 7 day 1. The samples were taken from a phase I, first-in-human, multicenter, open-label dose-escalation trial of ivuxolimab. Adults with locally advanced or metastatic melanoma, renal cell, hepatocellular, or head and neck squamous cell carcinoma were enrolled in the trial. Before TCR sequencing, CD4+ T cells and CD8+ T cells from peripheral blood were sorted into separate populations. Genomic DNA was extracted from sorted cells for sequencing of the TCRbeta CDR3 region. The immunoSEQ Assay was used for sequencing of TCRbeta CDR3 regions. TCRdb stores this immuneACCESS table with in-frame sequences only. Part of the clones is absent; in the studies checked, under half of the shortfall reflects unresolved V genes, and no reason is known for the rest. The sample contains around 48,000 clones, 83% of them found a single time. The ten largest clonotypes hold roughly 1.2% of the sample.

The source material was CD4+ or CD8+ T cells sorted from blood, sampled in a trial of the OX40 agonist ivuxolimab. The sequence came from an adult with an advanced solid tumor such as melanoma, head and neck, liver or kidney cancer.

The DNA sequence is TGTGCCAGCAGCTTGTCGCTAGCCACAGATACGCAGTATTTT. Its protein reads: CASSLSLATDTQYF. Recombination linked TRBV7-2 to TRBJ2-3; possibly the D gene is TRBD2, per 5 matching bases. The CDR3 numbers 14 residues from cysteine through phenylalanine. The sequence is cut down to CDR3 DNA, 42 bases in frame from base 1. CDR1 and CDR2 are read off the germline V gene as SGHTA and FQGNSA. V is reduced by 3 bases and J by 2 bases, leaving a spacing of 9 bases between them.